A selection of T cell receptor beta chains follows, all from one sample in a study of T cell responses to AZD1222 COVID-19 vaccine. Generated by immunoSEQ multiplex PCR, the TCRdb table keeps only in-frame clones and is missing some. This sample has about 210,000 clones, with about 94% found just once. The sequenced sample was peripheral blood, obtained 28 days after the second dose of the MenACWY control vaccine. Receptors were obtained from an adult who received the MenACWY meningococcal vaccine as a control. CDR3s include the opening cysteine and the closing phenylalanine or tryptophan. The order of the fields is J gene, clone size, D gene, V gene, CDR3 protein, CDR3 DNA. A D gene is named only where the DNA matches it firmly. Clone size, where shown, is once, few, many, or a class for clones that have expanded.

J gene: TRBJ1-1
clone size: -
D gene: TRBD1
V gene: TRBV3-1/TRBV3-2
CDR3 protein: CASSQPGQGRTEAFF
CDR3 DNA: TGTGCCAGCAGCCAACCGGGACAGGGAAGGACTGAAGCTTTCTTT

J gene: TRBJ2-2
clone size: -
D gene: TRBD2
V gene: TRBV7-8
CDR3 protein: CASRPRGSGGTNTGELFF
CDR3 DNA: TGTGCCAGCAGACCCCGAGGTAGCGGGGGGACAAACACCGGGGAGCTGTTTTTT

J gene: TRBJ2-4
clone size: -
D gene: -
V gene: TRBV6-1
CDR3 protein: CASSEQGGKNIQYF
CDR3 DNA: TGTGCCAGCAGTGAACAGGGGGGCAAAAACATTCAGTACTTC

J gene: TRBJ1-4
clone size: once
D gene: TRBD1
V gene: TRBV19
CDR3 protein: CASSIDRGNEKLFF
CDR3 DNA: TGTGCCAGTAGTATAGACAGGGGGAATGAAAAACTGTTTTTT

J gene: TRBJ1-2
clone size: -
D gene: -
V gene: TRBV19
CDR3 protein: CASNLWGASNGYTF
CDR3 DNA: TGTGCCAGTAATTTATGGGGGGCATCGAATGGCTACACCTTC

J gene: TRBJ2-7
clone size: -
D gene: -
V gene: TRBV29-1
CDR3 protein: CSVEQGIYEQYF
CDR3 DNA: TGCAGCGTTGAGCAGGGGATCTACGAGCAGTACTTC

J gene: TRBJ1-6
clone size: -
D gene: -
V gene: TRBV28
CDR3 protein: CASSPNHPLTRLGPRSIPLHF
CDR3 DNA: TGTGCCAGCAGTCCGAACCACCCTCTGACCCGTTTAGGGCCAAGGTCCATTCCCCTCCACTTT

J gene: TRBJ2-3
clone size: -
D gene: -
V gene: TRBV29-1
CDR3 protein: CSVEEVGSRTDTQYF
CDR3 DNA: TGCAGCGTTGAAGAAGTAGGGTCTAGGACAGATACGCAGTATTTT

J gene: TRBJ1-5
clone size: -
D gene: -
V gene: TRBV15
CDR3 protein: CATSRVSGVTQHF
CDR3 DNA: TGTGCCACCAGCAGAGTTTCGGGGGTAACCCAGCATTTT

J gene: TRBJ1-2
clone size: -
D gene: -
V gene: TRBV4-1
CDR3 protein: CASSPDRANYGYTF
CDR3 DNA: TGCGCCAGCAGCCCGGACCGAGCTAACTATGGCTACACCTTC

J gene: TRBJ2-3
clone size: -
D gene: TRBD1
V gene: TRBV19
CDR3 protein: CASSMNRGADTQYF
CDR3 DNA: TGTGCCAGTAGTATGAACAGGGGAGCAGATACGCAGTATTTT

J gene: TRBJ2-2
clone size: -
D gene: TRBD2
V gene: TRBV19
CDR3 protein: CASTLSGGLNTGELFF
CDR3 DNA: TGTGCCAGTACCCTTAGCGGGGGCCTGAACACCGGGGAGCTGTTTTTT

J gene: TRBJ2-1
clone size: -
D gene: -
V gene: TRBV13
CDR3 protein: CASIPLGQGSYNEQFF
CDR3 DNA: TGTGCCAGCATCCCCCTCGGGCAGGGGTCCTACAATGAGCAGTTCTTC

J gene: TRBJ2-5
clone size: -
D gene: TRBD1
V gene: TRBV2
CDR3 protein: CASWTGNDETQYF
CDR3 DNA: TGTGCCAGCTGGACAGGGAACGATGAGACCCAGTACTTC

J gene: TRBJ2-1
clone size: -
D gene: TRBD2
V gene: TRBV4-2
CDR3 protein: CASSESGAYNEQFF
CDR3 DNA: TGTGCCAGCAGTGAAAGCGGGGCCTACAATGAGCAGTTCTTC

J gene: TRBJ2-7
clone size: -
D gene: TRBD1
V gene: TRBV5-8
CDR3 protein: CASSRGTGSYEQYF
CDR3 DNA: TGTGCCAGCAGCAGGGGGACAGGAAGCTACGAGCAGTACTTC

J gene: TRBJ2-7
clone size: once
D gene: -
V gene: TRBV4-1
CDR3 protein: CASSRISASSYEQYF
CDR3 DNA: TGCGCCAGCAGCCGCATAAGCGCCAGCTCCTACGAGCAGTACTTC

J gene: TRBJ1-1
clone size: few
D gene: -
V gene: TRBV28
CDR3 protein: CASRDPGRTEAFF
CDR3 DNA: TGTGCCAGCCGGGACCCTGGGAGAACTGAAGCTTTCTTT

J gene: TRBJ1-1
clone size: few
D gene: TRBD1
V gene: TRBV19
CDR3 protein: CASSTGGKAPNTEAFF
CDR3 DNA: TGTGCCAGTTCCACAGGGGGTAAGGCTCCAAACACTGAAGCTTTCTTT

J gene: TRBJ2-1
clone size: -
D gene: TRBD2
V gene: TRBV24-1
CDR3 protein: CATSETLGGSNEQFF
CDR3 DNA: TGTGCCACCAGTGAAACGTTGGGCGGGAGCAATGAGCAGTTCTTC

J gene: TRBJ1-2
clone size: -
D gene: TRBD1
V gene: TRBV6-5
CDR3 protein: CASSYLGQGSSGYTF
CDR3 DNA: TGTGCCAGCAGTTACCTTGGACAGGGGAGTTCAGGCTACACCTTC

J gene: TRBJ1-2
clone size: -
D gene: -
V gene: TRBV29-1
CDR3 protein: CSVEDEGVGYGYTF
CDR3 DNA: TGCAGCGTTGAAGATGAAGGGGTTGGCTATGGCTACACCTTC

J gene: TRBJ1-4
clone size: once
D gene: TRBD1
V gene: TRBV7-2
CDR3 protein: CASSQNQNRGNEKLFF
CDR3 DNA: TGTGCCAGCAGCCAGAACCAGAACAGGGGGAATGAAAAACTGTTTTTT

J gene: TRBJ2-3
clone size: -
D gene: -
V gene: TRBV6-5
CDR3 protein: CASSYERRGTDTQYF
CDR3 DNA: TGTGCCAGCAGTTACGAGCGGAGAGGCACAGATACGCAGTATTTT

J gene: TRBJ1-5
clone size: -
D gene: -
V gene: TRBV6-1
CDR3 protein: CASSEVTVNQPQHF
CDR3 DNA: TGTGCCAGCAGTGAAGTGACAGTTAATCAGCCCCAGCATTTT

J gene: TRBJ1-2
clone size: -
D gene: TRBD1
V gene: TRBV27
CDR3 protein: CASSPDRGVLNGYTF
CDR3 DNA: TGTGCCAGCAGCCCAGACAGGGGCGTTCTAAATGGCTACACCTTC

J gene: TRBJ1-5
clone size: -
D gene: -
V gene: TRBV28
CDR3 protein: CASSLWRNQPQHF
CDR3 DNA: TGTGCCAGCAGTTTATGGCGCAATCAGCCCCAGCATTTT

J gene: TRBJ1-1
clone size: -
D gene: TRBD1
V gene: TRBV27
CDR3 protein: CASSFSGQGKVTEAFF
CDR3 DNA: TGTGCCAGCAGTTTTTCGGGACAGGGGAAAGTCACTGAAGCTTTCTTT

J gene: TRBJ2-1
clone size: -
D gene: TRBD1
V gene: TRBV9
CDR3 protein: CASSVVATGQVQGLYNEQFF
CDR3 DNA: TGTGCCAGCAGCGTAGTGGCTACCGGACAGGTTCAGGGGCTTTACAATGAGCAGTTCTTC